One sample yielded the 11 T cell receptor beta chains listed below, sequenced in a study of blood T cell repertoires in COVID-19 (TCRdb year 2020). The library was built by means of the immunoSEQ multiplex PCR assay. The table comes from immuneACCESS by way of TCRdb, which keeps in-frame sequences with V and J called. Part of the clones is missing from these tables; in studies checked, under half for an unresolved V gene and the rest for unknown reasons. The sample table records over 150,000 clones; 90% to 95% of these occur just once. Approximately 0.48% of the sample is taken by the ten largest. Sequencing was performed on peripheral blood. These receptors all come from a man in his fifties with acute or convalescent COVID-19.

This clone has more than one count but fewer than ten. The chain carries TRBV6-5 and TRBJ2-3, with a weak D call TRBD2 (5 bases). Germline CDR1 reads MNHEY; CDR2 reads SVGAGI. The CDR3 has 14 amino acids. The V end lost 6 bases, the J end lost 6 bases, and 16 bases lay between the germline ends. This chain's CDR3 is CASRTLRGSDTQYF. Here the CDR3 DNA reads TGTGCCAGCAGGACCCTCCGGGGTAGTGATACGCAGTATTTT.

This chain joins TRBV4-2 and TRBJ2-3, with 12 bases aligning to TRBD2. CDR3 length: 14 residues. V dropped 6 bases and J dropped 3; count of bases not matched to a gene: 1. Germline CDR1 LGHNA, CDR2 YNFKEQ. The CDR3 region is CASRTSGGTDTQYF. In DNA, the CDR3 is TGTGCCAGCAGAACTAGCGGGGGGACAGATACGCAGTATTTT.

Worth noting for this clone: One junction end does not reproduce the germline sequence, and a read error may be involved. This chain links TRBV9 with TRBJ2-1, with 11 positions matching TRBD1. CDR1 is SGDLS, CDR2 YYNGEE, per germline. CDR3 size: 15 residues. CDR3 sequence (DNA): TGTGCCAGCACCGTAGAGGGGACAGGGGGCAATGAGCAGTTCTTC. It codes for CASTVEGTGGNEQFF.

The chain has TRBV2 and TRBJ1-5; no clear D. This CDR3 contains 13 residues. Trimming pared 3 bases from V and 11 bases from J, leaving 14 bases between. Germline V gene lookup returns CDR1 SNHLY and CDR2 FYNNEI. The CDR3: CASSEDLRVAQHF. The CDR3 region has the DNA TGTGCCAGCAGTGAGGATCTTCGGGTGGCCCAGCATTTT.

This clone was observed a few times. The chain employs TRBV28 and TRBJ2-5; TRBD2 matches 7 bases. V shed 5 bases, J shed 4 bases, and the junction held 13 bases outside the gene matches. In germline, CDR1 is MDHEN, CDR2 SYDVKM. The CDR3 loop spans 16 amino acids. CDR3 DNA: TGTGCCAGCAGTACCCCGGGACTAACACCTCGAGAGACCCAGTACTTC. Encoded protein: CASSTPGLTPRETQYF.

The genes are TRBV24-1 and TRBJ2-5; 13 nucleotides align to TRBD2. J gave up 7 bases and V 5 bases, and 6 bases lay outside the gene matches. Germline V gene lookup returns CDR1 KGHDR and CDR2 SFDVKD. The CDR3 has 15 amino acids. The DNA for the CDR3 is TGTGCCACCAGTGTAGGGACTAGCGGGATCTCGACCCAGTACTTC. It encodes CATSVGTSGISTQYF.

This clone was observed once. The V gene is TRBV18, the J gene TRBJ2-7, with TRBD2 matching over 7 bases. Germline loops: CDR1 KGHSH, CDR2 LQKENI. The ends lost 5 bases at V and 0 bases at J; junction bases unmatched: 10. The CDR3 consists of 16 residues. The CDR3 DNA follows: TGTGCCAGCTCATCCTCTAGCGGAAAGCTCTCCTACGAGCAGTACTTC. Amino acids: CASSSSSGKLSYEQYF.

This clone was seen just once. The gene calls are TRBV6-5 and TRBJ1-2; the match to TRBD1 covers 7 bases. Looked up from germline, CDR1 is MNHEY and CDR2 is SVGAGI. V shed 4 bases, J shed 2 bases, and the junction held 7 bases outside the gene matches. This CDR3 has 15 residues. The CDR3 DNA reads TGTGCCAGCAGTTTCACCGCACAGGGGAACTATGGCTACACCTTC. Translating it yields CASSFTAQGNYGYTF.

The chain uses TRBV28 and TRBJ1-1, with TRBD1 matching over 7 bases. The CDR3 is 13 amino acids. Germline assignment: CDR1 MDHEN and CDR2 SYDVKM. The J segment lost 1 base and the V segment lost 6 bases, leaving 2 bases of the junction unmatched. In nucleotides, the CDR3 is TGTGCCAGCAGGACAGGGTGGAACACTGAAGCTTTCTTT. It is translated as CASRTGWNTEAFF.

This rearrangement joins TRBV19 to TRBJ2-1, with TRBD2 matching over 8 bases. The V segment lost 6 bases and the J segment 7 bases; nucleotides outside the gene matches: 14. The CDR3 contains 16 residues. Germline assignment: CDR1 LNHDA and CDR2 SQIVND (reference sequence). CDR3 protein: CASRPPRGTSYNEQFF. The CDR3 DNA reads as TGTGCCAGTAGACCGCCGAGGGGGACTAGTTATAATGAGCAGTTCTTC.

For the CDR3, the DNA is TGTGCCAGCAGCAAAAAAAACGGAGGTGAAGAGACCCAGTACTTC. Protein sequence: CASSKKNGGEETQYF. The chain is built from TRBV21-1 and TRBJ2-5; the D call in the table, TRBD2, was not verified against the DNA. TRBV21-1 is labeled a pseudogene. The CDR3 contains 15 residues.